This T cell receptor (beta chain) was recovered during a study of beta chain features in type 1 diabetes (dated by TCRdb to 2017 to 2018). Study-level background: Mean age, gender distribution, total cell number and subset yield did not differ between patients and healthy donors. The study compared TCRB repertoires of sorted circulating CD4+ T cell subsets between recently diagnosed type 1 diabetes patients and matched healthy donors. Regulatory and stem cell-like memory subsets were obtained from only 8 patients and roughly eight healthy donors, while naive and central memory subsets were obtained from all 30 or so donors. A total of 85 million to 110 million sorted cells were examined across all samples, and RNA yield correlated strongly with the number of cells per subset.

Results and caveats for the whole study, not just this receptor: Patients with type 1 diabetes made fewer insertions and deleted more nucleotides at VDJ recombination sites, implying thymic rearrangement abnormalities. Naive, central memory and regulatory TCRB repertoires appeared to be more alike among patients than among healthy donors. Because cDNA rather than genomic DNA was sequenced, highly expressing activated cells could have been over-represented, although no difference in activation and CD3 levels was found between groups. Only small numbers of individuals were included in the HLA sub-analyses, which left unresolved whether HLA type had any influence on TCRB rearrangement. In all four CD4+ subsets, TCRB CDR3 length was moderately but significantly shorter in type 1 diabetes patients. PCR might favor shorter templates, but patient and control samples were amplified and corrected together, so any skew would affect both groups equally.

The germline V gene (reference sequence) specifies SEHNR as CDR1 and FQNEAQ as CDR2. At the junction V is shortened by 5 bases and J by 3 bases; bases outside the gene matches: 7. The CDR3 holds 15 amino acids from the cysteine to the phenylalanine. The only DNA kept is the CDR3, 45 bases in frame from the first base. All of the isolated RNA was reverse transcribed with the High Capacity cDNA Reverse Transcription Kit, so expressed TCRB transcripts were sequenced. Deep immunoSEQ sequencing was applied to naive, central memory and regulatory T cell samples, giving an average of roughly 3.5 million total reads per sample. Sorted cells were lysed in RLT buffer, and RNA was extracted using DNase-treated RNeasy Micro or Mini kits according to cell number. To prevent cross-contamination, each cell subset was processed individually, whereas patient and healthy donor samples were processed jointly. Using the immunoSEQ multiplex PCR, TCRB sequences were amplified from cDNA into 87-bp fragments spanning the CDR3 region. Sequencing of the amplicons was done on the Illumina HiSeq platform. Regarding the original processing steps: PCR bias was computationally corrected using synthetic template baselines, reads within Hamming distance 2 were collapsed, and singletons that could not be merged were discarded. Reads were aligned against IMGT to assign V, D and J genes, CDR3 length and insertions or deletions at six rearrangement sites. Within each subset, clonotype counts were normalized to sorted cell number, after which true diversity and Gini coefficients were computed with the tcR R package. Repertoire sharing was quantified using the overlap coefficient calculated on TCRB nucleotide sequences. TCRdb's version of the immuneACCESS table is confined to in-frame rearrangements and falls short of the full clone set. An unresolved V gene accounts for under half of the shortfall where checked; the remainder is of unknown origin. V, J and clone size were drawn from that table, and D and trimming were deduced from the DNA. This sample comprises about 220,000 clones, roughly 11% of them detected only once. Approximately 1.3% of the sample is taken by the ten largest.

Remarks on this clone: Its antigen is currently not known. Per-base quality was not reported, and no clone a single base away is much larger than it.

Each donor gave one peripheral blood draw, averaging roughly 120 mL, which was collected into heparinised tubes. Using a panel that included CD45RO, CCR7, CD25, CD127, CD95 and CD27, naive, central memory, regulatory and stem cell-like memory CD4+ T cells were sorted on a BD FACSAria II. All sorted populations exceeded 98% purity. Right away, PBMCs were isolated by Lymphoprep density gradient centrifugation and were stained directly, with no culture step. So that batch effects would be minimized, each experiment stained and sorted samples in pairs, pairing one healthy donor with one patient. The sequence joins TRBV7-9 to TRBJ1-5; 7 middle bases align to TRBD1. Sequenced material: central memory CD4+ T cells from blood. The clonotype originates from a man aged 18 to 35 in good health. The CDR3 corresponds to CASSGYGTDNQPQHF. The sequence in DNA is TGTGCCAGCAGCGGTTACGGGACAGACAATCAGCCCCAGCATTTT.